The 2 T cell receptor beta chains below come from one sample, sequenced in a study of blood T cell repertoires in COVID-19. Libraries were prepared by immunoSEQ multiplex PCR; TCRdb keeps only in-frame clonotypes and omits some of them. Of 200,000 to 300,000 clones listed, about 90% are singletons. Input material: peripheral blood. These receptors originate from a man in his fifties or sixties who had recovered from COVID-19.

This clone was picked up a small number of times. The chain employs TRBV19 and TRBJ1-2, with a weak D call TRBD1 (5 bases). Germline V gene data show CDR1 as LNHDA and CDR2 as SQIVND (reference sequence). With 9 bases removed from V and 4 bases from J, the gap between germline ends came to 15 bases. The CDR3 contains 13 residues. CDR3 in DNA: TGTGCCAGCCAACAGGAACCCCTCTATGGCTACACCTTC. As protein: CASQQEPLYGYTF.

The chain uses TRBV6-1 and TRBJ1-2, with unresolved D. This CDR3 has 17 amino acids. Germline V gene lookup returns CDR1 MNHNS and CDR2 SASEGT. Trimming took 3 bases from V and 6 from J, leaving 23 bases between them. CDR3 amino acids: CASSDQLRGREPDGYTF. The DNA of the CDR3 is TGTGCCAGCAGTGATCAACTCCGAGGTCGTGAGCCGGATGGCTACACCTTC.